One sample yielded the 12 T cell receptor beta chains listed below, sequenced in a study of cytomegalovirus exposure and HLA in healthy donors. PCR used 60 Vbeta primers and 13 Jbeta primers. Using immunoSEQ multiplex PCR, the repertoire was profiled, and TCRdb retains in-frame clones only, with some absent. In all, the sample yields 40,000 to 50,000 clones. The sequencing input was PBMCs. The receptors were gathered from a woman between 40 and 50 years old in good health and CMV-seronegative.

The chain joins TRBV6-1 to TRBJ2-5; D ambiguous. Germline loops: CDR1 MNHNS, CDR2 SASEGT. V lost 3 bases to trimming and J lost 3 bases, with 11 bases between them. The CDR3 runs to 14 residues. CDR3 DNA sequence: TGTGCCAGCAGTGAGGCCGGGTTTGAAGAGACCCAGTACTTC. Translation gives CASSEAGFEETQYF.

The chain combines TRBV5-1 with TRBJ2-5; 8 nucleotides match TRBD2. Trimming at V came to 2 bases and at J to 2 bases, leaving 11 bases not matched to a gene. CDR3 size: 17 residues. Per the germline V gene, CDR1 is SGHRS and CDR2 is YFSETQ. The CDR3 loop reads CASSFWASGPLQETQYF. The CDR3, as DNA: TGCGCCAGCAGCTTCTGGGCTAGCGGGCCATTGCAAGAGACCCAGTACTTC.

The chain carries TRBV5-1 and TRBJ2-5, with 7 bases identical to TRBD2. The J call may not be correct, given that the DNA end is closer to TRBJ2-7. CDR3 length: 15 amino acids. Germline V gene data show CDR1 as SGHRS and CDR2 as YFSETQ. The CDR3 loop reads CASLGRGGETYEQYF. The CDR3 nucleotides are TGCGCCAGCTTAGGGAGGGGAGGGGAAACCTACGAGCAGTACTTC.

This chain joins TRBV13 and TRBJ2-3; 11 nucleotides line up with TRBD2. Trimming cost V 4 bases and J 0 bases; bases outside gene matches: 6. From germline, CDR1 is PRHDT and CDR2 FYEKMQ (reference sequence). The CDR3 runs to 17 residues. CDR3: CASSSKTSGVSTDTQYF. As DNA, the CDR3 is TGTGCCAGCAGCTCCAAGACTAGCGGGGTTAGCACAGATACGCAGTATTTT.

The chain links TRBV19 to TRBJ2-1; D gene ambiguous. The CDR3 loop spans 17 amino acids. Germline CDR1 and CDR2: LNHDA and SQIVND (reference sequence). Trimming stripped 1 base from V and 4 bases from J, with 17 bases between. This CDR3 is CASSIASRSKRYNEQFF. For the CDR3, the DNA is TGTGCCAGTAGTATAGCTAGTAGGAGTAAACGGTACAATGAGCAGTTCTTC. The variable domain in full, with the rest retrieved from reference TRBV19 and TRBJ2-1, is DGGITQSPKYLFRKEGQNVTLSCEQNLNHDAMYWYRQDPGQGLRLIYYSQIVNDFQKGDIAEGYSVSREKKESFPLTVTSAQKNPTAFYLCASSIASRSKRYNEQFFGPGTRLTVL.

The gene calls are TRBV11-2 and TRBJ2-7; 7 bases align to TRBD1. This CDR3 has 16 amino acids. With 5 bases clipped from V and 3 bases from J, the junction kept 13 bases outside the gene matches. Germline loops: CDR1 SGHAT, CDR2 FQNNGV. This CDR3 reads CASSLVRGQKYYEQYF. The CDR3 region has the DNA TGTGCCAGCAGCCTAGTAAGGGGACAGAAGTACTACGAGCAGTACTTC.

V and J are TRBV10-1 and TRBJ1-4, with D maybe TRBD1 (6 bases). Germline values: CDR1 WNHNN, CDR2 SYGVQD (reference sequence). Trimming stripped 4 bases from V and 8 bases from J, with 11 bases between. This CDR3 comprises 13 residues. The CDR3 sequence is CASSVGGGEKLFF. Here the CDR3 DNA reads TGCGCCAGCAGTGTAGGGGGTGGGGAAAAACTGTTTTTT.

This chain's CDR3 is CASSHHRVADTQYF. CDR3 coding DNA: TGTGCCAGCAGCCACCACAGGGTTGCAGATACGCAGTATTTT. The chain links TRBV5-4 to TRBJ2-3, with D maybe TRBD1 (6 bases). The CDR3 runs to 14 residues. Trimming removed 4 bases from V and 4 bases from J, with 13 bases in between. Germline V gene lookup returns CDR1 SGHNT and CDR2 YYREEE (reference sequence).

The chain combines TRBV28 with TRBJ1-2; a possible D gene is TRBD1 (6 bases). The CDR3 is 13 amino acids. V lost 6 bases and J 4 bases, leaving 12 bases between the germline ends. Per the germline V gene, CDR1 is MDHEN and CDR2 is SYDVKM. The CDR3, as DNA: TGTGCCAGCAGAACTGGACAGTCCTATGGCTACACCTTC. Translated: CASRTGQSYGYTF.

This chain joins TRBV20-1 and TRBJ1-1; TRBD1 is a possible D gene (5 bases). From germline, CDR1 is DFQATT and CDR2 SNEGSKA (reference sequence). This CDR3 contains 11 residues. Deletions cut 5 bases from V and 4 bases from J, with 8 bases between. The DNA of the CDR3 is TGCAGTGCTCAAGGGGCCACTGAAGCTTTCTTT. Amino acids: CSAQGATEAFF.

The rearrangement links TRBV7-6 to TRBJ2-1; tentatively, D is TRBD2 (5 bases). This CDR3 contains 17 residues. Trimming took 1 base from V and 7 from J, leaving 20 bases between them. Germline V CDR1 and CDR2: SGHVS, FNYEAQ. CDR3 nucleotides: TGTGCCAGCAGCTTAGGGGTTTCAGGAGGCAAGCAAAATGAGCAGTTCTTC. Its protein is CASSLGVSGGKQNEQFF.

This chain connects TRBV7-8 to TRBJ1-2; TRBD1 aligns across 7 bases. The V gene end was trimmed by 1 base and the J gene end by 8 bases; junction bases not matched to a gene: 4. This CDR3 is 13 amino acids long. Germline V gene sequence: CDR1 SGHVS, CDR2 FQNEAQ. CDR3 DNA: TGTGCCAGCAGCTTAGGACAGGGAGGAGGCTACACCTTC. Its protein product is CASSLGQGGGYTF.